This record concerns one T cell receptor beta chain sequence. This clone's antigen is unknown. No base quality information exists; no much larger clone differs at one position. This sample was taken from a study of technical replicates of blood from a few donors (dated by TCRdb to about 2017). Libraries came from the immunoSEQ multiplex PCR assay. The source is immuneACCESS, and TCRdb retained only in-frame sequences with V and J called. Part of the clones is not carried over; for the studies checked, unresolved V genes explain less than half of this, and the remainder is unexplained. This sample is represented by 85,000 or so clones; 94% of them were singletons. The ten largest account for 0.26% of the sample. The clonotype comes from a human donor in good health. Input material: T cells isolated from PBMCs.

The CDR3 protein is CASSEDPGATQYF. The nucleotide sequence is TGTGCCAGCAGTGAAGACCCAGGGGCTACGCAGTATTTT. The rearranged segments are TRBV2 and TRBJ2-3, with a weak D call of TRBD1 (6 bases match). V is reduced by 1 base and J by 8 bases, leaving a spacing of 10 bases between them. Reading from cysteine to phenylalanine, the CDR3 counts 13 amino acids. The retained sequence is limited to the CDR3, 39 bases, with the frame set at the first base. CDR1 is given as SNHLY and CDR2 as FYNNEI, both from the germline V gene.